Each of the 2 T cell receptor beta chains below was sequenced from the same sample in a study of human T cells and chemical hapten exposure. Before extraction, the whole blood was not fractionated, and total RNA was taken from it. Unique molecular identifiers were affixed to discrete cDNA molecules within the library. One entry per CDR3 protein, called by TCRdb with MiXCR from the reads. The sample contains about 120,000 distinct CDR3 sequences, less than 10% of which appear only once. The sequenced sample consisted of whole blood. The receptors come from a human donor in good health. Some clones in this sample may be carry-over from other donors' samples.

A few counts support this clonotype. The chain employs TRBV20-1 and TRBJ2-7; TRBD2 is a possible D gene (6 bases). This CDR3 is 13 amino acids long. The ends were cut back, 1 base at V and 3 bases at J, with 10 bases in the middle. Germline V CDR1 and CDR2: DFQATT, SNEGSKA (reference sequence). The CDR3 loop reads CSARATSHYEQYF. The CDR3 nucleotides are TGCAGTGCTAGAGCGACTAGTCACTACGAGCAGTACTTC.

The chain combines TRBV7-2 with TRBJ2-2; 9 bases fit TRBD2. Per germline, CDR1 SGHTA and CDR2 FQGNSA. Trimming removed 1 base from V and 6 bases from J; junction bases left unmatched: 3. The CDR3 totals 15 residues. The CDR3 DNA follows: TGTGCCAGCAGCTTAGAGCGGGGGGTCCCCGGGGAGCTGTTTTTT. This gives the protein CASSLERGVPGELFF.